The 2 T cell receptor beta chains below all came from one sample that was sequenced in a study of cytomegalovirus exposure and HLA in healthy donors. This table comes from immunoSEQ multiplex PCR, and its TCRdb copy is limited to in-frame clones, with some not included. The sample records approximately 76,000 clones, around 94% being singletons. Sequencing used PBMCs. These receptors came from a woman younger than 35 in good health and CMV-seronegative.

This clone appeared a few times. The chain carries TRBV6-4 and TRBJ2-7; 11 bases are a match to TRBD2. Germline CDR1 MRHNA, CDR2 SNTAGT. There are 20 residues in the CDR3. Losses at the gene ends were 0 bases for V and 0 bases for J; bases not matched to a gene: 13. CDR3 in amino acids: CASSDSWVAGGLYHSYEQYF. In DNA form, the CDR3 reads TGTGCCAGCAGTGACTCGTGGGTAGCGGGGGGGTTATATCACTCCTACGAGCAGTACTTC.

This chain uses TRBV4-1 with TRBJ1-3; TRBD1 might be the D (6 bases). Germline CDR1 reads MGHRA; CDR2 reads YSYEKL. Trimming left V 2 bases short and J 3 bases short, with 11 bases between. The CDR3 extends over 15 amino acids. For the CDR3, the DNA is TGCGCCAGCAGCCAATCCGGGACAAGTGGAAACACCATATATTTT. Protein product: CASSQSGTSGNTIYF.